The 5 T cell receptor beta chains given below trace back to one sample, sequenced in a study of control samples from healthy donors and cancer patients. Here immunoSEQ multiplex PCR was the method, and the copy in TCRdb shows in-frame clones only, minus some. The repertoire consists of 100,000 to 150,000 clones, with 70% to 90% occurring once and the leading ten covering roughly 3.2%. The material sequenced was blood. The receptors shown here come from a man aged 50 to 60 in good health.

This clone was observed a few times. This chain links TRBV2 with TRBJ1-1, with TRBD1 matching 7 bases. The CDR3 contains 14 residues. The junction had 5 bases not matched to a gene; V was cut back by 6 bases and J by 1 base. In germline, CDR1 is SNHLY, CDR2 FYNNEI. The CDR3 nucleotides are TGTGCCAGCAGCGGACAGGTTTGGAACACTGAAGCTTTCTTT. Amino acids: CASSGQVWNTEAFF.

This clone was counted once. CDR3 nucleotides: TGCGCCAGCAGCTTGGCGGGGCAGGGGTTCACCGGGGAGCTGTTTTTT. This encodes CASSLAGQGFTGELFF. The chain employs TRBV5-1 and TRBJ2-2; perhaps TRBD1 as D (6 bases). The length of the CDR3 is 16 residues. Germline values: CDR1 SGHRS, CDR2 YFSETQ. Trimming shortened V by 0 bases and J by 4 bases, and 13 bases separated the two germline ends.

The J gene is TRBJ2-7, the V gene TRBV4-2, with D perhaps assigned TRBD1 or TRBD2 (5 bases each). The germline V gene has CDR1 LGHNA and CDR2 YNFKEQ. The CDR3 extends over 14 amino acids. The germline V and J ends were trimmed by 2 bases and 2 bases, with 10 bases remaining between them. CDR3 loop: CASSQSGTPYEQYF. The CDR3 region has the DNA TGTGCCAGCAGCCAATCAGGGACCCCCTACGAGCAGTACTTC.

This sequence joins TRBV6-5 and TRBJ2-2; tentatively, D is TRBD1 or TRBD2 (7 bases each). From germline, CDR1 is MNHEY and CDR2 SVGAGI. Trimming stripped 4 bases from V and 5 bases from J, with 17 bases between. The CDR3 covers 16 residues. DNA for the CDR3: TGTGCCAGCAGTTCGCATCGCAGGGGGGGGACCGGGGAGCTGTTTTTT. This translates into CASSSHRRGGTGELFF.

CDR3 sequence (DNA): TGTGCCAGCAGAGCGACAGGACTCAATCAGCCCCAGCATTTT. Its protein product is CASRATGLNQPQHF. The chain recombines TRBV2 with TRBJ1-5, with D perhaps TRBD1 (6 bases). Germline assignment: CDR1 SNHLY and CDR2 FYNNEI. The V end was cut by 6 bases, the J end by 3 bases, with 12 bases between. CDR3 length equals 14 residues.